The source of this T cell receptor (beta chain) is a study of CD8+ T cells in alopecia areata. Whole-study results and caveats: Clonality exceeded that of normal scalp in lesional scalp, most notably in alopecia totalis/universalis.

The authors extracted RNA and reverse transcribed it into cDNA as the sequencing template. TCRdb's table, derived via immunoSEQ multiplex PCR, lists solely in-frame clones and lacks some. The table shows around 190,000 clones, with more than 55% occurring only once. CDR3 size: 18 residues. Concerning this clone itself: No antigen is known for it.

The sample's treatment: oral pan-JAK inhibitor, 5-10 mg twice daily. Peripheral blood, together with lesional scalp punch biopsies, was collected from alopecia areata patients. The source material was CD4+ T cells sorted from blood, sampled at week 4, from a patient treated with tofacitinib. The chain couples TRBV21-1 to TRBJ1-1. TRBV21-1 is classified as a pseudogene. The sequence came from a human donor with alopecia areata. The chain's CDR3 is CASSIVRDGLNSNTEAFF. Written as DNA, the CDR3 is TGTGCCAGCAGCATAGTCCGGGACGGACTAAATTCGAACACTGAAGCTTTCTTT.